This is a list of T cell receptor beta chains from one sample in a study of blood T cells in healthy people across ages. TCRdb analysed the 5' RACE reads with MiXCR anew, one entry per CDR3 protein. The sample carries about 570,000 distinct CDR3 sequences, roughly a quarter recorded once. Specimen: blood. Every receptor here comes from a woman aged 70-85 years in good health. Each CDR3 is given with its conserved first and last residue. Each record gives: J gene, D gene, V gene, clone size, CDR3 protein, CDR3 DNA. The D gene is left open where the match is weak. The size field is filled for only some rows; it gives once, few, many or a size class.

j_call: TRBJ2-7; d_call: TRBD1; v_call: TRBV10-3; clone_size: -; cdr3_aa: CAISDTGGNLNEQYF; cdr3_nt: TGTGCCATCAGTGACACAGGGGGCAATTTAAACGAGCAGTACTTC
j_call: TRBJ2-3; d_call: -; v_call: TRBV5-5; clone_size: few; cdr3_aa: CASSLAQGFGDTQYF; cdr3_nt: TGTGCCAGCAGCTTGGCCCAAGGGTTTGGGGATACGCAGTATTTT
j_call: TRBJ2-7; d_call: TRBD1; v_call: TRBV7-2; clone_size: -; cdr3_aa: CASSARTGPSYEQYF; cdr3_nt: TGTGCCAGCAGCGCGAGGACAGGACCCTCCTACGAGCAGTACTTC
j_call: TRBJ2-5; d_call: TRBD2; v_call: TRBV20-1; clone_size: few; cdr3_aa: CSARGPHPSGGFQETQYF; cdr3_nt: TGCAGTGCTAGAGGCCCCCACCCTTCGGGGGGTTTCCAAGAGACCCAGTACTTC
j_call: TRBJ2-5; d_call: -; v_call: TRBV29-1; clone_size: many; cdr3_aa: CSGAGTEETQYF; cdr3_nt: TGCAGCGGCGCGGGGACAGAAGAGACCCAGTACTTC
j_call: TRBJ2-3; d_call: -; v_call: TRBV7-2; clone_size: -; cdr3_aa: CASSLVGGGSGDTQYF; cdr3_nt: TGTGCCAGCAGCTTAGTGGGGGGGGGCAGTGGAGATACGCAGTATTTT
j_call: TRBJ1-4; d_call: -; v_call: TRBV5-1; clone_size: -; cdr3_aa: CASPRARNEKLFF; cdr3_nt: TGCGCCAGCCCCCGGGCCAGGAATGAAAAACTGTTTTTT
j_call: TRBJ2-1; d_call: -; v_call: TRBV20-1; clone_size: -; cdr3_aa: CSARRQSLYNEQFF; cdr3_nt: TGCAGTGCTAGAAGACAGAGCCTCTACAATGAGCAGTTCTTC
j_call: TRBJ2-3; d_call: TRBD1; v_call: TRBV19; clone_size: few; cdr3_aa: CASTSDRSTDTQYF; cdr3_nt: TGTGCCAGTACCTCGGACAGGAGCACAGATACGCAGTATTTT
j_call: TRBJ2-3; d_call: -; v_call: TRBV20-1; clone_size: -; cdr3_aa: CSARDENTDTQYF; cdr3_nt: TGCAGTGCTCGGGACGAAAACACAGATACGCAGTATTTT
j_call: TRBJ1-1; d_call: -; v_call: TRBV11-2; clone_size: -; cdr3_aa: CASSSREVEAFF; cdr3_nt: TGTGCCAGCAGCTCCCGGGAGGTTGAAGCTTTCTTT
j_call: TRBJ2-4; d_call: -; v_call: TRBV5-1; clone_size: -; cdr3_aa: CASSLDYGAKNIQYF; cdr3_nt: TGCGCCAGCAGCTTGGACTACGGAGCCAAAAACATTCAGTACTTC
j_call: TRBJ2-3; d_call: TRBD2; v_call: TRBV13; clone_size: -; cdr3_aa: CASSPWTSVTDTQYF; cdr3_nt: TGTGCCAGCAGCCCCTGGACTAGCGTCACGGATACGCAGTATTTT
j_call: TRBJ2-1; d_call: TRBD2; v_call: TRBV6-2/TRBV6-3; clone_size: few; cdr3_aa: CASSYGAGSGYYNEQFF; cdr3_nt: TGTGCCAGCAGTTATGGGGCGGGTAGCGGGTATTACAATGAGCAGTTCTTC
j_call: TRBJ2-5; d_call: -; v_call: TRBV3-1; clone_size: -; cdr3_aa: CASSQLLQETQYF; cdr3_nt: TGTGCCAGCAGCCAACTATTGCAAGAGACCCAGTACTTC
j_call: TRBJ1-1; d_call: -; v_call: TRBV29-1; clone_size: many; cdr3_aa: CSVDGAGGAFLTEAFF; cdr3_nt: TGCAGCGTTGATGGCGCGGGGGGCGCTTTTTTAACTGAAGCTTTCTTT
j_call: TRBJ2-2; d_call: TRBD2; v_call: TRBV6-2/TRBV6-3; clone_size: few; cdr3_aa: CASSSGLARNTGELFF; cdr3_nt: TGTGCCAGCAGCTCGGGACTAGCTAGGAACACCGGGGAGCTGTTTTTT
j_call: TRBJ1-2; d_call: TRBD1; v_call: TRBV6-6; clone_size: -; cdr3_aa: CASSLTGTGGYGYTF; cdr3_nt: TGTGCCAGCAGCCTAACCGGGACAGGGGGCTATGGCTACACCTTC
j_call: TRBJ2-7; d_call: -; v_call: TRBV7-2; clone_size: -; cdr3_aa: CASSFRDGEQYF; cdr3_nt: TGTGCCAGCAGCTTCCGGGATGGCGAGCAGTACTTC
j_call: TRBJ2-6; d_call: -; v_call: TRBV20-1; clone_size: few; cdr3_aa: CSAFRGWGSAPGANVLTF; cdr3_nt: TGCAGTGCCTTTCGGGGGTGGGGGTCGGCTCCTGGGGCCAACGTCCTGACTTTC
j_call: TRBJ2-7; d_call: -; v_call: TRBV5-1; clone_size: few; cdr3_aa: CASSSFPGQREGYEQYF; cdr3_nt: TGCGCCAGCAGCTCTTTCCCGGGACAAAGGGAGGGATACGAGCAGTACTTC
j_call: TRBJ1-1; d_call: -; v_call: TRBV5-1; clone_size: -; cdr3_aa: CASSAGHPNTEAFF; cdr3_nt: TGCGCCAGCAGCGCGGGACACCCGAACACTGAAGCTTTCTTT
j_call: TRBJ2-1; d_call: -; v_call: TRBV7-9; clone_size: -; cdr3_aa: CASSLGREEQFF; cdr3_nt: TGTGCCAGCAGCTTAGGGAGGGAGGAGCAGTTCTTC
j_call: TRBJ2-7; d_call: TRBD1; v_call: TRBV7-9; clone_size: -; cdr3_aa: CASSSWTGGTYEQYF; cdr3_nt: TGTGCCAGCAGCTCCTGGACAGGGGGGACCTACGAGCAGTACTTC
j_call: TRBJ2-1; d_call: -; v_call: TRBV27; clone_size: -; cdr3_aa: CASSLLSGSSYNEQFF; cdr3_nt: TGTGCCAGCAGTTTATTGTCGGGGAGCTCCTACAATGAGCAGTTCTTC
j_call: TRBJ2-2; d_call: TRBD2; v_call: TRBV12-3/TRBV12-4; clone_size: few; cdr3_aa: CATTKRGGNTGELFF; cdr3_nt: TGTGCCACGACAAAGCGGGGGGGAAACACCGGGGAGCTGTTTTTT
j_call: TRBJ1-2; d_call: -; v_call: TRBV7-2; clone_size: -; cdr3_aa: CASTLGGTYGYTF; cdr3_nt: TGTGCCAGCACCCTAGGGGGGACCTATGGCTACACCTTC
j_call: TRBJ1-3; d_call: -; v_call: TRBV20-1; clone_size: few; cdr3_aa: CSATVLGNTIYF; cdr3_nt: TGCAGTGCTACTGTACTGGGAAACACCATATATTTT
j_call: TRBJ2-3; d_call: -; v_call: TRBV7-2; clone_size: few; cdr3_aa: CASSLVTGPDTQYF; cdr3_nt: TGTGCCAGCAGCTTAGTTACGGGGCCAGATACGCAGTATTTT
j_call: TRBJ1-2; d_call: TRBD1; v_call: TRBV13; clone_size: -; cdr3_aa: CASSLLALTGEDYGYTF; cdr3_nt: TGTGCCAGCAGTCTATTAGCACTGACAGGGGAGGACTATGGCTACACCTTC
j_call: TRBJ1-4; d_call: -; v_call: TRBV2; clone_size: -; cdr3_aa: CASRRWDGNEKLFF; cdr3_nt: TGTGCCAGCAGGCGGTGGGACGGTAATGAAAAACTGTTTTTT
j_call: TRBJ2-1; d_call: -; v_call: TRBV5-1; clone_size: -; cdr3_aa: CASARATSSYNEQFF; cdr3_nt: TGCGCCAGCGCCCGGGCAACTTCCTCCTACAATGAGCAGTTCTTC
j_call: TRBJ1-1; d_call: -; v_call: TRBV10-3; clone_size: -; cdr3_aa: CAIRVSLNTEAFF; cdr3_nt: TGTGCCATCAGAGTTTCCCTGAACACTGAAGCTTTCTTT
j_call: TRBJ2-5; d_call: -; v_call: TRBV7-3; clone_size: few; cdr3_aa: CASSAPGLKETQYF; cdr3_nt: TGTGCCAGCAGTGCCCCTGGCCTAAAAGAGACCCAGTACTTC
j_call: TRBJ1-2; d_call: TRBD1; v_call: TRBV20-1; clone_size: -; cdr3_aa: CSARDRDRPYGYTF; cdr3_nt: TGCAGTGCTAGAGATAGGGACAGGCCCTATGGCTACACCTTC